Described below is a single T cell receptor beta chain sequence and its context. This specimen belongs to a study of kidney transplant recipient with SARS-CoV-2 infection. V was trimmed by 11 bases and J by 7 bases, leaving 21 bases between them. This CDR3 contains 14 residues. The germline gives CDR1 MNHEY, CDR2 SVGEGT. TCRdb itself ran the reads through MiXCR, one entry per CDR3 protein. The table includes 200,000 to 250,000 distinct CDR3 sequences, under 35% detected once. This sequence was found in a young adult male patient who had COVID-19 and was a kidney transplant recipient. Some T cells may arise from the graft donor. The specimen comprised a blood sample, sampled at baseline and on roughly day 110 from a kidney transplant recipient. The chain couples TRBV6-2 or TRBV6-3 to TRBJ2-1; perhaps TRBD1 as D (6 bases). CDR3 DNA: TGTGCCTCCAGAGGGGGAGAGTTAAGAAATGAGCAGTTCTTC. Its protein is CASRGGELRNEQFF.